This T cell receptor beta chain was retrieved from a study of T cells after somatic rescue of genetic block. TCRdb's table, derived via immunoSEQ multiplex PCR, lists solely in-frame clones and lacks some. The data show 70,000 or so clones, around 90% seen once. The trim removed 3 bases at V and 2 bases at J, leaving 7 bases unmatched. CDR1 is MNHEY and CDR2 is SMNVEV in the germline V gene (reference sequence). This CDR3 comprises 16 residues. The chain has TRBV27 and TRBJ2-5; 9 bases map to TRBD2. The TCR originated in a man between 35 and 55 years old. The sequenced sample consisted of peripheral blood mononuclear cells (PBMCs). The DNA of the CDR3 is TGTGCCAGCAGTTTTTTTGCGGGAGGGGGTCAAGAGACCCAGTACTTC. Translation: CASSFFAGGGQETQYF.